The 8 T cell receptor beta chains given below trace back to one sample, sequenced in a study of OX40 agonist ivuxolimab in advanced cancers. The data were produced by immunoSEQ multiplex PCR, yet TCRdb's version contains in-frame clones alone and is incomplete. The profile covers 50,000 to 85,000 clones, with around 86% appearing a single time and under 2.5% taken by the ten largest. Source: CD4+ or CD8+ T cells sorted from blood, taken in a trial of the OX40 agonist ivuxolimab. The source of these receptors is an adult with an advanced solid tumor such as melanoma, head and neck, liver or kidney cancer.

V gene TRBV7-2 combines with J gene TRBJ2-7, with 7 bases fitting TRBD2. The CDR3 is made up of 18 amino acids. The J segment lost 3 bases and the V segment lost 1 base, leaving 15 bases of the junction unmatched. The germline gives CDR1 SGHTA, CDR2 FQGNSA. DNA for the CDR3: TGTGCCAGCAGCTTAGGGTCGTCCGGGAGGACCACCCTCTACGAGCAGTACTTC. Residues: CASSLGSSGRTTLYEQYF.

V is TRBV18 and J is TRBJ2-3; D is possibly TRBD1 or TRBD2 (5 bases each). The CDR3 sequence is 15 residues long. Germline loops: CDR1 KGHSH, CDR2 LQKENI. V was shortened by 3 bases and J by 2 bases, with 12 bases between the two germline ends. The CDR3 coding sequence is TGTGCCAGCTCACCTCTTCAGGGAGTCACAGATACGCAGTATTTT. It specifies CASSPLQGVTDTQYF.

V is TRBV5-4 and J is TRBJ2-5; 10 bases are a match to TRBD2. V gave up 6 bases and J gave up 3 bases; unmatched junction bases: 8. This CDR3 is built from 15 residues. Germline V lookup: CDR1 SGHNT, CDR2 YYREEE (reference sequence). CDR3 bases: TGTGCCAGCAAGGTCGCGCTAGCGGGAGAAGAGACCCAGTACTTC. This sequence encodes CASKVALAGEETQYF.

This chain uses TRBV15 with TRBJ2-5; 7 nucleotides line up with TRBD2. This CDR3 has 16 amino acids. Germline CDR1 LNHNV, CDR2 YYDKDF (reference sequence). V gave up 8 bases and J gave up 5 bases; unmatched junction bases: 17. The CDR3 nucleotides read TGTGCCACCGCAAGTGGCGGGAGTCTTAAAGTCGAGACCCAGTACTTC. Its protein is CATASGGSLKVETQYF.

V usage is TRBV11-2 and J usage is TRBJ2-7; no clear D gene. Trimming removed 1 base at V and 6 bases at J, with 4 bases between. Looked up from germline, CDR1 is SGHAT and CDR2 is FQNNGV. The CDR3 runs to 11 residues. CDR3 loop: CASSLVVEQYF. The CDR3 DNA sequence: TGTGCCAGCAGCTTAGTAGTCGAGCAGTACTTC.

The V gene is TRBV6-5, the J gene TRBJ2-2; D is unresolved. Trimming cost V 5 bases and J 5 bases, with 12 bases left between them. Germline loops: CDR1 MNHEY, CDR2 SVGAGI. CDR3 length: 14 amino acids. CDR3 in DNA: TGTGCCAGCAGTACCGGGCCGAGTACCGGGGAGCTGTTTTTT. This encodes CASSTGPSTGELFF.

This clone has just one count. The rearrangement uses TRBV6-1 and TRBJ2-5; D may be TRBD1 (6 bases). This CDR3 comprises 14 residues. Trimming removed 7 bases from V and 2 bases from J, with 14 bases in between. CDR1 and CDR2 from the germline V gene are MNHNS and SASEGT. The CDR3 region has the DNA TGTGCCAGCACTCGAGGACAGCATCAAGAGACCCAGTACTTC. It specifies CASTRGQHQETQYF.

V gene TRBV28 combines with J gene TRBJ2-3; 9 bases agree with TRBD2. The V gene's germline CDR1 is MDHEN and CDR2 SYDVKM. The CDR3 is 17 residues long. V trimming: 1 base; J trimming: 1 base; junction bases outside the gene matches: 6. The CDR3: CASSLLGAGGRTDTQYF. DNA of the CDR3: TGTGCCAGCAGTTTATTGGGAGCGGGAGGCCGCACAGATACGCAGTATTTT.